This T cell receptor (beta chain) was recovered during a study of response to subunit inactivated influenza vaccine (dated by TCRdb to 2016 to 2019). Concerning the study at large: Deep quantitative profiling of the T cell receptor repertoire was used in the study to follow responses to a trivalent subunit inactivated influenza vaccine.

Broader findings and caveats from the paper: According to the authors, only a limited number of new T cells may be recruited by each seasonal influenza vaccination.

From its cysteine to its phenylalanine, the CDR3 spans 18 amino acids. Only the CDR3 DNA stays, 54 bases, in frame from base 1. CDR1 and CDR2 are drawn from the germline V gene: SGHAT, FQNNGV. V trim: 2 bases; J trim: 5 bases; unmatched bases: 13. There are a few counts of this clonotype. It lacks a known antigen. No per-base quality is available; no much larger clone lies one base away. The receptor library was made with RT-PCR. The listed sequencing device is Illumina HiSeq 2500. TCRdb redid the processing of the public reads, applying fastp at Q25 and MiXCR, and retained in-frame beta chains. A single entry per CDR3 protein holds the most common genes and DNA from its merged rows. Counted in this sample were approximately 310,000 distinct CDR3 sequences; roughly a fifth of them appeared once. The ten largest clones take up more than 8.5% of the sample.

The sample consisted of PBMCs from blood, taken around 22 months after vaccination. This TCR derives from a man aged 45 to 75 who received an inactivated influenza vaccine. Donor details come from another sample of the same person, matched by shared clones. The rearrangement combines TRBV11-2 with TRBJ2-5, with TRBD2 matching 11 junction bases. The nucleotides are TGTGCCAGCAGCTTATTTGGCGCTAGCGGGGGGTGGAGGGAGACCCAGTACTTC. It translates to CASSLFGASGGWRETQYF. The CDR3, completed at both ends by the reference TRBV11-2 and TRBJ2-5 genes, gives the full variable domain EAGVAQSPRYKIIEKRQSVAFWCNPISGHATLYWYQQILGQGPKLLIQFQNNGVVDDSQLPKDRFSAERLKGVDSTLKIQPAKLEDSAVYLCASSLFGASGGWRETQYFGPGTRLLVL.